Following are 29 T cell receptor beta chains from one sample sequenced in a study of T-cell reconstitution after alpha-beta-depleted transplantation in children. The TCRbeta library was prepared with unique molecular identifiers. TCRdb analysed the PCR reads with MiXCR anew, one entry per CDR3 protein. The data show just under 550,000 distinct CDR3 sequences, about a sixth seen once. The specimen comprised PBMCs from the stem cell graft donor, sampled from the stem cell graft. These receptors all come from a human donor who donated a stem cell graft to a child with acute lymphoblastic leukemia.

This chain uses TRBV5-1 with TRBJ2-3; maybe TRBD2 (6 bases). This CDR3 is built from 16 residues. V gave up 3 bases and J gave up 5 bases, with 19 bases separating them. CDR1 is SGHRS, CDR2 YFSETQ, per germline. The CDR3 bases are TGCGCCAGCAGCTGGGGAGTCCGCGGGGCTGGAGATACGCAGTATTTT. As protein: CASSWGVRGAGDTQYF.

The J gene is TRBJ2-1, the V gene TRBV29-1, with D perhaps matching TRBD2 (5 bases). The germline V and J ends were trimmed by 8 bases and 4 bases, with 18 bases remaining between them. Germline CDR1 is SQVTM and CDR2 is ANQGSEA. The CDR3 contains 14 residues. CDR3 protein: CSLTGISFYNEQFF. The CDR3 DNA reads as TGCAGCCTCACCGGGATTTCCTTTTACAATGAGCAGTTCTTC.

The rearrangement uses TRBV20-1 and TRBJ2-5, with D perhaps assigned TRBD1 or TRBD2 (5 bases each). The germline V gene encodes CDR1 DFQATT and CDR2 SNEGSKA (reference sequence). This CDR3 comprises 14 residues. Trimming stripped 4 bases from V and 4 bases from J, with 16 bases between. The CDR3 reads CSAIGARVGETQYF. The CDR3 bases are TGCAGTGCTATTGGGGCGAGGGTCGGAGAGACCCAGTACTTC.

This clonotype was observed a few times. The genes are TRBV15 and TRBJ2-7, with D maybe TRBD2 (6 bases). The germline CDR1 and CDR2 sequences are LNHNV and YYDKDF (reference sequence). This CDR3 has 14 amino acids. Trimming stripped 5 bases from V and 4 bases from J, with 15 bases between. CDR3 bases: TGTGCCACCAGCCCCCAGGGCGGGAATTACGAGCAGTACTTC. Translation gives CATSPQGGNYEQYF.

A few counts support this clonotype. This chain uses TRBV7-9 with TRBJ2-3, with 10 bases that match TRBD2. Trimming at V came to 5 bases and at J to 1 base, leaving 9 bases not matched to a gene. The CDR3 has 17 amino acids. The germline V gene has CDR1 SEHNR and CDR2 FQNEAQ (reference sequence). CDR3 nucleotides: TGTGCCAGCAGCCCGCTAGCGGGAGTGCTCGGCACAGATACGCAGTATTTT. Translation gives CASSPLAGVLGTDTQYF.

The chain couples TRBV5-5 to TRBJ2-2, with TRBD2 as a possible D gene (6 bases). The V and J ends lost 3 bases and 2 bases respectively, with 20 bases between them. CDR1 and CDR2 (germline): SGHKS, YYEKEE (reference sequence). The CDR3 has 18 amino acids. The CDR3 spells CASSSQRGSKLNTGELFF. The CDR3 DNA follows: TGTGCCAGCAGCTCCCAACGGGGGAGTAAACTTAACACCGGGGAGCTGTTTTTT.

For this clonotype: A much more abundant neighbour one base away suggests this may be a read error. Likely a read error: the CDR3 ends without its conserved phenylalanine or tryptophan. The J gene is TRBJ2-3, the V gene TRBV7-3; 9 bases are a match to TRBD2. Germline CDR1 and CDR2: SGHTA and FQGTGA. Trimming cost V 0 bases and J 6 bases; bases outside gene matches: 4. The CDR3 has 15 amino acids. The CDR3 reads CASSLTLAGYDTQYI. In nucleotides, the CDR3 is TGTGCCAGCAGCTTAACCCTAGCGGGATATGATACGCAGTATATT.

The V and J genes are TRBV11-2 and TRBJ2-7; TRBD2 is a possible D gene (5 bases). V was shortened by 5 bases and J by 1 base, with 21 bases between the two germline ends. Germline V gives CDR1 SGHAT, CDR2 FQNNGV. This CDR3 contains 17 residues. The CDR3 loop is CASSLSLGGYRSYEQYF. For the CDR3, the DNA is TGTGCCAGCAGCCTTAGCCTTGGCGGGTACCGGTCCTACGAGCAGTACTTC.

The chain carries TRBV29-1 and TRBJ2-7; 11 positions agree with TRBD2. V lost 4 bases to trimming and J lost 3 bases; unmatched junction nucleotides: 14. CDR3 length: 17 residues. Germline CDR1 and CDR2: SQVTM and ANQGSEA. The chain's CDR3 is CSVVSGSGRVYGYEQYF. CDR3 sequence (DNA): TGCAGCGTTGTCTCTGGTAGCGGGAGGGTTTACGGCTACGAGCAGTACTTC.

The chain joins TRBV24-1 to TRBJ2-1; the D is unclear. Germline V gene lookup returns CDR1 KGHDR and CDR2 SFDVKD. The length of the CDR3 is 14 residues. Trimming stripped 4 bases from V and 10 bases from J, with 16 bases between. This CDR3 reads CATSDPVGKYEQFF. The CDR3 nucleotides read TGTGCCACCAGTGACCCGGTTGGAAAATACGAGCAGTTCTTC.

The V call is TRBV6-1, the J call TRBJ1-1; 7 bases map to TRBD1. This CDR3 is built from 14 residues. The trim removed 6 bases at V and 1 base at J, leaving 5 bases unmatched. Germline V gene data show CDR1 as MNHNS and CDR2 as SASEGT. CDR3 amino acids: CASRTGQQNTEAFF. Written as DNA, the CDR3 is TGTGCCAGCAGGACGGGACAGCAGAACACTGAAGCTTTCTTT.

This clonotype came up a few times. Here the CDR3 DNA reads TGTGCCATCAGTGATCCCGGACTAGCGGGATACAATGAGCAGTTCTTC. This translates into CAISDPGLAGYNEQFF. The chain joins TRBV10-3 to TRBJ2-1; 12 bases are a match to TRBD2. The CDR3 runs 16 residues. The trim removed 3 bases at V and 4 bases at J, leaving 4 bases unmatched. CDR1 is ENHRY, CDR2 SYGVKD, per germline.

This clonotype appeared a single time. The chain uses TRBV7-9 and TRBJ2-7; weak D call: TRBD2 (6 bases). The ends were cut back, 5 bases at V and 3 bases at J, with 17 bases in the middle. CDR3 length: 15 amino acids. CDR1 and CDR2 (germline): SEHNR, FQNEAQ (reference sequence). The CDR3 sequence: CASSELRGTHYEQYF. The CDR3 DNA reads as TGTGCCAGCAGCGAGCTCCGAGGGACTCACTACGAGCAGTACTTC.

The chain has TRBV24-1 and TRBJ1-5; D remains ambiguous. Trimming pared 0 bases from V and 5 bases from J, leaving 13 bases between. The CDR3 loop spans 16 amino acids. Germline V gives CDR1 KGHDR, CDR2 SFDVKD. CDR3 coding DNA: TGTGCCACCAGTGATTTGGCTGTCCCCCATCATCAGCCCCAGCATTTT. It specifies CATSDLAVPHHQPQHF.

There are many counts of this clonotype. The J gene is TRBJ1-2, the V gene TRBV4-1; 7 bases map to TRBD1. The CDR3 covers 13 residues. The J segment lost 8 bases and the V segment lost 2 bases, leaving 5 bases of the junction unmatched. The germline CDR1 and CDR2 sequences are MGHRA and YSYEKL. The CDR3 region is CASSQRQGGGYTF. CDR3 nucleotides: TGCGCCAGCAGCCAAAGACAGGGTGGCGGCTACACCTTC.

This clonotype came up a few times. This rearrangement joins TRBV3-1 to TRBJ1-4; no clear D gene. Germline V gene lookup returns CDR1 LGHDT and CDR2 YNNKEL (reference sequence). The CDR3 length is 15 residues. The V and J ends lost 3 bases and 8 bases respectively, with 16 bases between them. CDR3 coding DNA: TGTGCCAGCAGCCACGACGAAGGCCACGTGGAAAAACTGTTTTTT. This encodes CASSHDEGHVEKLFF. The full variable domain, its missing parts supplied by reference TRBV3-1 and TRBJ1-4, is DTAVSQTPKYLVTQMGNDKSIKCEQNLGHDTMYWYKQDSKKFLKIMFSYNNKELIINETVPNRFSPKSPDKAHLNLHINSLELGDSAVYFCASSHDEGHVEKLFFGSGTQLSVL.

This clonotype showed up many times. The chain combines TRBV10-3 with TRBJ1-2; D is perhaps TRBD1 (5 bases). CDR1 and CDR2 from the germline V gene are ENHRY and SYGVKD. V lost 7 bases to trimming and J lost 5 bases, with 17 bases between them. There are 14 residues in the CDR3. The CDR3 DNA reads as TGTGCCATCACCATCGGGGGAACCGGGTATGGCTACACCTTC. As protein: CAITIGGTGYGYTF.

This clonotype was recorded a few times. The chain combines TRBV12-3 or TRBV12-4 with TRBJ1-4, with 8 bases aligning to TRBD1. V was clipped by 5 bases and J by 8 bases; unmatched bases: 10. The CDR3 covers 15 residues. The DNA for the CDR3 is TGTGCCAGCAGTCGCGGACAGGGCGGGTTGGAAAAACTGTTTTTT. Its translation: CASSRGQGGLEKLFF.

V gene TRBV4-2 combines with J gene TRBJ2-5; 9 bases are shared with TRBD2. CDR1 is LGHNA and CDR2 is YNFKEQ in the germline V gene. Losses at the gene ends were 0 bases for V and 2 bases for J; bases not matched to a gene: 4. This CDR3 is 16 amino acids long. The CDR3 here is CASSQDGLAPQETQYF. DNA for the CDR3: TGTGCCAGCAGCCAAGATGGACTAGCGCCGCAAGAGACCCAGTACTTC.

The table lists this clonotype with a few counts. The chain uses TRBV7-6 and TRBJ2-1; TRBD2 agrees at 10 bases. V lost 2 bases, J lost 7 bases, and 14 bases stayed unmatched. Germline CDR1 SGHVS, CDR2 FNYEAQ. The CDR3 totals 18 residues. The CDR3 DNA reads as TGTGCCAGCAGCTTAAGCGGGAGGGCCACCCCCTCTCGGAATGAGCAGTTCTTC. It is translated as CASSLSGRATPSRNEQFF. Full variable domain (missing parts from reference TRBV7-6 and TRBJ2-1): GAGVSQSPRYKVTKRGQDVALRCDPISGHVSLYWYRQALGQGPEFLTYFNYEAQQDKSGLPNDRFSAERPEGSISTLTIQRTEQRDSAMYRCASSLSGRATPSRNEQFFGPGTRLTVL.

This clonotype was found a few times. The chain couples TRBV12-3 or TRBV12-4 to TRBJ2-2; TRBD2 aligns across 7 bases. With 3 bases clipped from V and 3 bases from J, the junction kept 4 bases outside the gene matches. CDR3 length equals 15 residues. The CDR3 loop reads CASSFWGGDTGELFF. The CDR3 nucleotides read TGTGCCAGCAGTTTCTGGGGGGGGGACACCGGGGAGCTGTTTTTT.

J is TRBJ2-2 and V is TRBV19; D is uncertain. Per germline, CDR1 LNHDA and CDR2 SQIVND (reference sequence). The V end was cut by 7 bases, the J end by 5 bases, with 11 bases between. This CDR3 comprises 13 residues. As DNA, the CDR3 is TGTGCCAGTAAGGACGGTGGGACCGGGGAGCTGTTTTTT. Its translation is CASKDGGTGELFF.

CDR3 region: CATSDPITGVETQYF. CDR3 DNA: TGTGCCACCAGTGACCCTATTACAGGGGTCGAGACCCAGTACTTC. The chain employs TRBV24-1 and TRBJ2-5; 7 bases match TRBD1. Per germline, CDR1 KGHDR and CDR2 SFDVKD. The CDR3 spans 15 residues. The V gene end was trimmed by 4 bases and the J gene end by 5 bases; junction bases not matched to a gene: 9.

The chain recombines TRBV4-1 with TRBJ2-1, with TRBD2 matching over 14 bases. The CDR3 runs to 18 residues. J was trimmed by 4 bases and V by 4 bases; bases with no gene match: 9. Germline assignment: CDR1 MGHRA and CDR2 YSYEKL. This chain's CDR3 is CASSRLGTSGSEYNEQFF. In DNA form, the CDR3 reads TGCGCCAGCAGCCGATTGGGGACTAGCGGGAGTGAATACAATGAGCAGTTCTTC.

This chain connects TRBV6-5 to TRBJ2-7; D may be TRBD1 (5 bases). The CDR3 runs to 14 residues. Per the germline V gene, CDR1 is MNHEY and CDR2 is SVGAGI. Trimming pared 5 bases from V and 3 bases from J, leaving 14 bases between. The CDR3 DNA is TGTGCCAGCAGTCACGCCGGACACCTCTACGAGCAGTACTTC. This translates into CASSHAGHLYEQYF.

The CDR3 bases are TGTGCCAGCACCTTACGGGGTTTTGAGCAGTTCTTC. Its translation: CASTLRGFEQFF. V and J are TRBV12-3 or TRBV12-4 and TRBJ2-1, with a tentative D call TRBD2 (5 bases). Trimming took 7 bases from V and 9 from J, leaving 13 bases between them. The CDR3 is made up of 12 amino acids.

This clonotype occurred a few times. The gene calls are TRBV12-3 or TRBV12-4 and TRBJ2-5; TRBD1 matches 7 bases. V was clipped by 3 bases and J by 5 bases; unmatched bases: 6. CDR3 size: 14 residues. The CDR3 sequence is CASSLRTGWETQYF. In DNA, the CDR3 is TGTGCCAGCAGTTTGAGGACAGGTTGGGAGACCCAGTACTTC.

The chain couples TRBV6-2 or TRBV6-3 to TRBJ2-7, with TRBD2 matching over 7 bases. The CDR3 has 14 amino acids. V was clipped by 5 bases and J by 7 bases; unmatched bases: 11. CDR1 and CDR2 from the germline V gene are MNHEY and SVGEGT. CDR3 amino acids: CASSPLRERREQYF. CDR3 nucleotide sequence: TGTGCCAGCAGTCCCCTGCGGGAGCGGCGAGAGCAGTACTTC.

CDR3 amino acids: CASSLVGSGRNNEQFF. CDR3 bases: TGTGCCAGCAGCTTAGTGGGCAGCGGGAGGAACAATGAGCAGTTCTTC. The rearrangement uses TRBV11-2 and TRBJ2-1; 9 nucleotides match TRBD2. Per the germline V gene, CDR1 is SGHAT and CDR2 is FQNNGV. Trimming took 1 base from V and 5 from J; bases not matched to a gene: 6. The CDR3 is 16 residues long.